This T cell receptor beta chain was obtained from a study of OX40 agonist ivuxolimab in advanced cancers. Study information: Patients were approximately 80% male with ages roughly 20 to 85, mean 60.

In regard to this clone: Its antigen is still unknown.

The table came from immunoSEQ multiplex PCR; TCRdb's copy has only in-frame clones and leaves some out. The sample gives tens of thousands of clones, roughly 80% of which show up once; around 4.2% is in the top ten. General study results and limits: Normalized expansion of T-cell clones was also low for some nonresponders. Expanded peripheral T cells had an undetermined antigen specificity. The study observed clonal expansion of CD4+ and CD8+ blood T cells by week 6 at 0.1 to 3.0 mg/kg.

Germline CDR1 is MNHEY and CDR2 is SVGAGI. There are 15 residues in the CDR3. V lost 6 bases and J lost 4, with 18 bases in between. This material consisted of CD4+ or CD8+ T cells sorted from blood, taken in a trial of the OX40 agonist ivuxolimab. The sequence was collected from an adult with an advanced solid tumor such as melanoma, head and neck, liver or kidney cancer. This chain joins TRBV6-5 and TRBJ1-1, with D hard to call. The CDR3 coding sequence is TGTGCCAGCAGGGCCAGTGGGGTGAGTAGCACTGAAGCTTTCTTT. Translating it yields CASRASGVSSTEAFF.